Below are 14 T cell receptor beta chains sequenced from a single sample in a study of PD-L1 blockade in urothelial cancer. Data came from immunoSEQ multiplex PCR; TCRdb stores just in-frame clones and leaves some out. The sample carries around 100,000 clones, nearly 90% recorded once. Time point given: pretreatment peripheral blood. Material: PBMCs, obtained around atezolizumab (anti-PD-L1) treatment. All receptors come from a man in his 60s with urothelial cancer.

This sequence joins TRBV7-2 and TRBJ2-5, with 9 positions matching TRBD2. The CDR3 has 15 residues. Germline loops: CDR1 SGHTA, CDR2 FQGNSA. The V and J ends lost 3 bases and 5 bases, in that order; junction bases with no gene match: 7. The CDR3 loop is CASSFVAGAGETQYF. The CDR3 region has the DNA TGTGCCAGCAGCTTTGTAGCGGGAGCGGGGGAGACCCAGTACTTC.

The rearrangement joins TRBV2 to TRBJ2-5; D gene ambiguous. Trimming took off 6 bases at V and 5 bases at J, with 10 bases between the two ends. Germline-derived CDR1 and CDR2 are SNHLY and FYNNEI. This CDR3 is 12 amino acids long. The CDR3 DNA sequence: TGTGCCAGCAGAGATTGGAGTGAGACCCAGTACTTC. Translating it yields CASRDWSETQYF.

The V call is TRBV9, the J call TRBJ2-3, with no clear D. Germline V gene sequence: CDR1 SGDLS, CDR2 YYNGEE. The CDR3 extends over 12 amino acids. With 4 bases removed from V and 2 bases from J, the gap between germline ends came to 5 bases. CDR3 in amino acids: CASSPNTDTQYF. Written as DNA, the CDR3 is TGTGCCAGCAGCCCCAACACAGATACGCAGTATTTT. The full variable domain, completed using reference TRBV9 and TRBJ2-3, is DSGVTQTPKHLITATGQRVTLRCSPRSGDLSVYWYQQSLDQGLQFLIQYYNGEERAKGNILERFSAQQFPDLHSELNLSSLELGDSALYFCASSPNTDTQYFGPGTRLTVL.

The chain couples TRBV7-3 to TRBJ2-3, with D possibly matching TRBD2 (5 bases). V was pared by 1 base and J by 3 bases, with 8 bases between. CDR3 length: 14 amino acids. Per the germline V gene, CDR1 is SGHTA and CDR2 is FQGTGA. In DNA, the CDR3 is TGTGCCAGCAGCTTAATCGGGGATACAGATACGCAGTATTTT. It is translated as CASSLIGDTDTQYF.

The chain carries TRBV7-9 and TRBJ2-5; 7 nucleotides match TRBD2. The CDR3 is 16 residues long. Germline trimming cut 5 bases from V and 5 bases from J; bases unmatched to any gene: 14. Germline V gives CDR1 SEHNR, CDR2 FQNEAQ (reference sequence). The chain's CDR3 is CASSPPYRMGGETQYF. CDR3 DNA: TGTGCCAGCAGCCCCCCTTATCGCATGGGAGGGGAGACCCAGTACTTC.

The CDR3 region is CASSLRQSSTEAFF. The CDR3 nucleotides read TGTGCCAGCAGCTTAAGACAGTCATCCACTGAAGCTTTCTTT. The rearrangement links TRBV7-9 to TRBJ1-1, with a weak D call TRBD1 (5 bases). The CDR3 has 14 residues. Trimming took off 2 bases at V and 4 bases at J, with 11 bases between the two ends. Germline V gene sequence: CDR1 SEHNR, CDR2 FQNEAQ (reference sequence).

CDR3 sequence: CASSPTGGFGTQYF. The CDR3 DNA reads TGTGCCAGCAGCCCCACAGGGGGATTTGGGACCCAGTACTTC. The chain has TRBV7-6 and TRBJ2-5; 8 bases line up with TRBD1. Trimming cost V 5 bases and J 7 bases; bases outside gene matches: 9. Germline CDR1 SGHVS, CDR2 FNYEAQ. The CDR3 extends over 14 amino acids.

The rearrangement uses TRBV19 and TRBJ1-5; unclear D gene. V shed 3 bases and J shed 0 bases, with 12 bases lying between them. The CDR3 is 16 amino acids. Germline V gene lookup returns CDR1 LNHDA and CDR2 SQIVND (reference sequence). CDR3 loop: CASSILETYSNQPQHF. The CDR3 nucleotides are TGTGCCAGTAGTATTTTAGAGACTTATAGCAATCAGCCCCAGCATTTT.

The V and J genes are TRBV5-1 and TRBJ1-1; 8 bases match TRBD1. The length of the CDR3 is 14 residues. V was clipped by 3 bases and J by 0 bases; unmatched bases: 1. Germline V gene sequence: CDR1 SGHRS, CDR2 YFSETQ. DNA for the CDR3: TGCGCCAGCAGCTGGACAGGGATGAACACTGAAGCTTTCTTT. Amino acids: CASSWTGMNTEAFF.

In its sample, this clone was seen once. This rearrangement joins TRBV9 to TRBJ2-1; 10 nucleotides match TRBD2. V was pared by 0 bases and J by 1 base, with 7 bases of the junction left unmatched. CDR1 SGDLS and CDR2 YYNGEE come from the germline V gene. This CDR3 spans 18 amino acids. Here the CDR3 reads CASSVAASGRSSYNEQFF. The CDR3 coding sequence is TGTGCCAGCAGCGTAGCGGCTAGCGGGAGATCTTCCTACAATGAGCAGTTCTTC. Drawing the rest from reference TRBV9 and TRBJ2-1, the complete variable domain is DSGVTQTPKHLITATGQRVTLRCSPRSGDLSVYWYQQSLDQGLQFLIQYYNGEERAKGNILERFSAQQFPDLHSELNLSSLELGDSALYFCASSVAASGRSSYNEQFFGPGTRLTVL.

This clone was observed a single time. The V gene is TRBV7-2, the J gene TRBJ2-5, with 11 bases lining up with TRBD2. V shed 1 base and J 6 bases; nucleotides not matched to a gene: 4. Per germline, CDR1 SGHTA and CDR2 FQGNSA. The CDR3 is 15 amino acids. The CDR3 loop is CASSLGLAGGKTQYF. CDR3 DNA sequence: TGTGCCAGCAGCTTAGGCCTAGCGGGAGGAAAGACCCAGTACTTC.

The gene calls are TRBV6-1 and TRBJ1-2, with D possibly matching TRBD1 (6 bases). Germline V gene sequence: CDR1 MNHNS, CDR2 SASEGT. The CDR3 has 12 amino acids. The ends were cut back, 7 bases at V and 7 bases at J, with 13 bases in the middle. The CDR3 here is CASKQHRAGYTF. CDR3 coding DNA: TGTGCCAGCAAACAGCACAGGGCTGGCTACACCTTC.

V and J are TRBV28 and TRBJ1-5; 9 bases are shared with TRBD1. Germline V gene data show CDR1 as MDHEN and CDR2 as SYDVKM. Trimming removed 5 bases from V and 4 bases from J; junction bases left unmatched: 9. The CDR3 covers 16 residues. CDR3 loop: CASSPRGQGRNQPQHF. CDR3 bases: TGTGCCAGCAGTCCTCGGGGACAGGGCCGAAATCAGCCCCAGCATTTT.

Only one count was recorded for this clone. CDR3 sequence: CASSPPQGGYTF. DNA for the CDR3: TGTGCCAGCAGCCCGCCCCAGGGGGGCTACACCTTC. The chain recombines TRBV7-9 with TRBJ1-2, with D possibly being TRBD1 (6 bases). V gave up 5 bases and J gave up 8 bases, with 12 bases separating them. The CDR3 contains 12 residues. Germline V lookup: CDR1 SEHNR, CDR2 FQNEAQ (reference sequence).